Listed below are T cell receptor beta chains from one sample, sequenced in a study of early stage breast cancer tumors. Sequenced by immunoSEQ multiplex PCR; TCRdb stores in-frame clones only, minus some. Among tens of thousands of clones, approximately 80% were seen once, and the ten largest hold 3% to 3.5%. Sequencing was performed on blood. These receptors all come from a person in their sixties with breast cancer. Both conserved end residues are part of each CDR3. The D gene is left open where the match is weak. For some rows the clone size is stated as once, few or many, or as a class when expanded; others skip it.

V gene: TRBV18
J gene: TRBJ2-5
clone size: NA
D gene: NA
CDR3 protein: CASSPLGGSETQYF
CDR3 DNA: TGTGCCAGCTCACCGCTGGGAGGTTCGGAGACCCAGTACTTC

V gene: TRBV19
J gene: TRBJ2-2
clone size: few
D gene: NA
CDR3 protein: CATPSGELFF
CDR3 DNA: TGTGCCACCCCGTCCGGGGAGCTGTTTTTT

V gene: TRBV27
J gene: TRBJ2-2
clone size: NA
D gene: TRBD2
CDR3 protein: CASSLKLAGGELFF
CDR3 DNA: TGTGCCAGCAGTTTAAAACTAGCGGGAGGGGAGCTGTTTTTT

V gene: TRBV9
J gene: TRBJ2-1
clone size: NA
D gene: TRBD2
CDR3 protein: CASSVRLAAYNEQFF
CDR3 DNA: TGTGCCAGCAGCGTTAGACTAGCGGCCTACAATGAGCAGTTCTTC

V gene: TRBV28
J gene: TRBJ2-7
clone size: few
D gene: NA
CDR3 protein: CASRQGGPYEQYF
CDR3 DNA: TGTGCCAGCAGGCAGGGTGGGCCCTACGAGCAGTACTTC

V gene: TRBV10-1
J gene: TRBJ2-7
clone size: NA
D gene: NA
CDR3 protein: CASSEQAGNYEQYF
CDR3 DNA: TGCGCCAGCAGTGAACAGGCTGGAAACTACGAGCAGTACTTC

V gene: TRBV23-1
J gene: TRBJ1-5
clone size: NA
D gene: NA
CDR3 protein: CASTTRQPQHF
CDR3 DNA: TGCGCCAGCACCACGCGCCAGCCCCAGCATTTT

V gene: TRBV6-6
J gene: TRBJ2-3
clone size: NA
D gene: NA
CDR3 protein: CASSLQADTQYF
CDR3 DNA: TGTGCCAGCAGCCTACAGGCAGATACGCAGTATTTT

V gene: TRBV29-1
J gene: TRBJ2-7
clone size: NA
D gene: TRBD1
CDR3 protein: CSVERDRGYEQYF
CDR3 DNA: TGCAGCGTTGAGAGGGACAGGGGCTACGAGCAGTACTTC

V gene: TRBV5-1
J gene: TRBJ1-3
clone size: NA
D gene: NA
CDR3 protein: CASSLTLQNGRSGNTIYF
CDR3 DNA: TGCGCCAGCAGCTTGACGTTGCAGAACGGACGCTCTGGAAACACCATATATTTT

V gene: TRBV5-1
J gene: TRBJ2-2
clone size: NA
D gene: NA
CDR3 protein: CASSLQGQELFF
CDR3 DNA: TGCGCCAGCAGCTTGCAGGGGCAAGAGCTGTTTTTT

V gene: TRBV6-1
J gene: TRBJ1-6
clone size: NA
D gene: NA
CDR3 protein: CASSEAGEDSPLHF
CDR3 DNA: TGTGCCAGCAGTGAAGCAGGGGAAGATTCACCCCTCCACTTT

V gene: TRBV7-2
J gene: TRBJ2-1
clone size: NA
D gene: TRBD2
CDR3 protein: CASSSLAGYYNEQFF
CDR3 DNA: TGTGCCAGCAGCTCACTAGCGGGGTACTACAATGAGCAGTTCTTC

V gene: TRBV28
J gene: TRBJ1-5
clone size: NA
D gene: NA
CDR3 protein: CASSYRVRYSNQPQHF
CDR3 DNA: TGTGCCAGCAGTTACCGGGTACGGTATAGCAATCAGCCCCAGCATTTT

V gene: TRBV4-2
J gene: TRBJ1-4
clone size: NA
D gene: NA
CDR3 protein: CASSFPEGRGANEKLFF
CDR3 DNA: TGTGCCAGCAGCTTTCCGGAAGGACGGGGGGCTAATGAAAAACTGTTTTTT

V gene: TRBV30
J gene: TRBJ2-4
clone size: NA
D gene: NA
CDR3 protein: CAWSGGAKNIQYF
CDR3 DNA: TGTGCCTGGAGTGGGGGAGCCAAAAACATTCAGTACTTC

V gene: TRBV6-5
J gene: TRBJ2-7
clone size: NA
D gene: TRBD2
CDR3 protein: CASSYSGGGSSYEQYF
CDR3 DNA: TGTGCCAGCAGTTACTCGGGGGGGGGAAGCTCCTACGAGCAGTACTTC

V gene: TRBV15
J gene: TRBJ1-4
clone size: few
D gene: TRBD1
CDR3 protein: CATSKNRGFNEKLFF
CDR3 DNA: TGTGCCACCAGTAAGAACAGGGGTTTTAATGAAAAACTGTTTTTT

V gene: TRBV21-1
J gene: TRBJ2-1
clone size: NA
D gene: NA
CDR3 protein: CASSPAGGDYNEQFF
CDR3 DNA: TGTGCCAGCAGCCCAGCGGGAGGAGACTACAATGAGCAGTTCTTC

V gene: TRBV7-2
J gene: TRBJ2-1
clone size: NA
D gene: NA
CDR3 protein: CASSLGPGPPYNEQFF
CDR3 DNA: TGTGCCAGCAGCTTAGGACCCGGGCCACCCTACAATGAGCAGTTCTTC

V gene: TRBV14
J gene: TRBJ2-1
clone size: NA
D gene: TRBD2
CDR3 protein: CASSQDQGTSGSNNEQFF
CDR3 DNA: TGTGCCAGCAGCCAAGATCAAGGGACTAGCGGGTCTAACAATGAGCAGTTCTTC

V gene: TRBV5-5
J gene: TRBJ2-2
clone size: NA
D gene: TRBD2
CDR3 protein: CASSISGGATGELFF
CDR3 DNA: TGTGCCAGCAGTATAAGCGGGGGGGCTACCGGGGAGCTGTTTTTT

V gene: TRBV27
J gene: TRBJ2-7
clone size: NA
D gene: NA
CDR3 protein: CASSGWSPTPYEQYF
CDR3 DNA: TGTGCCAGCAGTGGTTGGTCTCCCACACCCTACGAGCAGTACTTC

V gene: TRBV11-2
J gene: TRBJ1-4
clone size: once
D gene: NA
CDR3 protein: CASSLGLTGASEKLFF
CDR3 DNA: TGTGCCAGCAGCTTGGGCCTAACCGGGGCGTCTGAAAAACTGTTTTTT

V gene: TRBV20-1
J gene: TRBJ2-7
clone size: NA
D gene: NA
CDR3 protein: CSAGQYEQYF
CDR3 DNA: TGCAGTGCCGGCCAGTACGAGCAGTACTTC

V gene: TRBV29-1
J gene: TRBJ1-5
clone size: few
D gene: NA
CDR3 protein: CSVGWGQDQPQHF
CDR3 DNA: TGCAGCGTTGGTTGGGGGCAGGATCAGCCCCAGCATTTT

V gene: TRBV28
J gene: TRBJ2-5
clone size: NA
D gene: NA
CDR3 protein: CASSYGTEETQYF
CDR3 DNA: TGTGCCAGCAGTTACGGAACTGAAGAGACCCAGTACTTC

V gene: TRBV19
J gene: TRBJ1-5
clone size: few
D gene: NA
CDR3 protein: CATAQGVSVQPQHF
CDR3 DNA: TGTGCCACCGCACAGGGAGTGTCTGTCCAGCCCCAGCATTTT

V gene: TRBV27
J gene: TRBJ2-1
clone size: NA
D gene: NA
CDR3 protein: CASMLGGYNEQFF
CDR3 DNA: TGTGCCAGCATGTTAGGCGGATACAATGAGCAGTTCTTC

V gene: TRBV5-1
J gene: TRBJ2-3
clone size: few
D gene: TRBD2
CDR3 protein: CASSLGGTSADTQYF
CDR3 DNA: TGCGCCAGCAGCTTGGGAGGGACTAGCGCGGATACGCAGTATTTT

V gene: TRBV5-6
J gene: TRBJ2-3
clone size: NA
D gene: TRBD2
CDR3 protein: CASSFVAGARTDTQYF
CDR3 DNA: TGTGCCAGCAGCTTCGTAGCGGGAGCACGCACAGATACGCAGTATTTT